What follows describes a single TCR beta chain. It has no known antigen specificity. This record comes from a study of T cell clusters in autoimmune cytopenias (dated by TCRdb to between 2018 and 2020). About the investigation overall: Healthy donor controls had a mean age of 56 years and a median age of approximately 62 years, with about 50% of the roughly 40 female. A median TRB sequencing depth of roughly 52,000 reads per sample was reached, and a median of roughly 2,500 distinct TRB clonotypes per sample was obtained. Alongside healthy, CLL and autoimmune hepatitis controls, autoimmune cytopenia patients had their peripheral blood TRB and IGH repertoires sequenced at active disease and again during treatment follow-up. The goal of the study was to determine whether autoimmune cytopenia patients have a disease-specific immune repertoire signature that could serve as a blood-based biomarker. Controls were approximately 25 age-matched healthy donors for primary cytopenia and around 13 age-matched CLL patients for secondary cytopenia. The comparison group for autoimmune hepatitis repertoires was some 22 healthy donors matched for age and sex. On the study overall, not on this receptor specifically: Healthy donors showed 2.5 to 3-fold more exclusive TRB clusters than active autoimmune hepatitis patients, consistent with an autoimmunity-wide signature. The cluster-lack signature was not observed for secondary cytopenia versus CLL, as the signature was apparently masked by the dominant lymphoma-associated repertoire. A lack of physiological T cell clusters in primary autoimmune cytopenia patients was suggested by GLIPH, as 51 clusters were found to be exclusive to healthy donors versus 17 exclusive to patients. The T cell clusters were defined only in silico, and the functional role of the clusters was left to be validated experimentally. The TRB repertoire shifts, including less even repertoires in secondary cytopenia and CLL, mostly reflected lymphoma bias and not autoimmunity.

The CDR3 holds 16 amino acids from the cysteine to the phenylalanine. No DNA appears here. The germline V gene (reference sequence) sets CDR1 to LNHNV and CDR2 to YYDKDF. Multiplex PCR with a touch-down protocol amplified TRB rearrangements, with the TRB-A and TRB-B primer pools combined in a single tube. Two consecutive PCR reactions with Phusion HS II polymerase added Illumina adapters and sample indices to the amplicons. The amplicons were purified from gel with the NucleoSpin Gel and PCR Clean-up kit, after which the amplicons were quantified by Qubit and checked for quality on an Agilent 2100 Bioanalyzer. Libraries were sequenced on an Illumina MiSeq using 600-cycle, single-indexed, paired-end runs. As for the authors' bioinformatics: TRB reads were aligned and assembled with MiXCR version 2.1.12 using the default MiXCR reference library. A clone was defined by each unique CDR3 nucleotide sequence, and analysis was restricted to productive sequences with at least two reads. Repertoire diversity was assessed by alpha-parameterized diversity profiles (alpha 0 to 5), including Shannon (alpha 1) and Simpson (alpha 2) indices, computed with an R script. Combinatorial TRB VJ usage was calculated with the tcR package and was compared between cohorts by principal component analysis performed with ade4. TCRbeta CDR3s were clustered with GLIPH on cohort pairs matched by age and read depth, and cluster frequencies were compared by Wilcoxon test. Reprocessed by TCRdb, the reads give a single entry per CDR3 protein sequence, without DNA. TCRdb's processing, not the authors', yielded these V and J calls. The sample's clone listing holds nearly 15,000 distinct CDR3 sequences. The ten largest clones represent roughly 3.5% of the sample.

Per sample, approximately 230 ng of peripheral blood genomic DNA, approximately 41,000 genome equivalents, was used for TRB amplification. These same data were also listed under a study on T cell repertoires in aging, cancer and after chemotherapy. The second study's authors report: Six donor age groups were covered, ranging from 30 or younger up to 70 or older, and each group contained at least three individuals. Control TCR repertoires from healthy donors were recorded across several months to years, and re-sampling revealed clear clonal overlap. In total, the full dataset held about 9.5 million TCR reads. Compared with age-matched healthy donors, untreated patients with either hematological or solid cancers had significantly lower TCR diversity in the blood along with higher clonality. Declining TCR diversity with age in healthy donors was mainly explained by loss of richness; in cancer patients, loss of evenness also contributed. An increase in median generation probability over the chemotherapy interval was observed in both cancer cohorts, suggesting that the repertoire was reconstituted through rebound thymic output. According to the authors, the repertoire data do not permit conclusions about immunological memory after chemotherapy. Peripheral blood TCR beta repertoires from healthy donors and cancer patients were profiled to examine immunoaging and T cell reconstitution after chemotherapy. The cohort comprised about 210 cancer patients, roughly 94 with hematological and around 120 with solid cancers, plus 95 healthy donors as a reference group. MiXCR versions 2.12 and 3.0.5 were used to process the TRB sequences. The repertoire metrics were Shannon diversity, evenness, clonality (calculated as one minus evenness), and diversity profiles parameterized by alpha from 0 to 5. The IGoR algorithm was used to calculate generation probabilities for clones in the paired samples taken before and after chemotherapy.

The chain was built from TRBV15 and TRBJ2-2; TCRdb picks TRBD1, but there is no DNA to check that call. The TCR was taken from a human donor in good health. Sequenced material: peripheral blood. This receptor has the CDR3 CATSSQAGGRTGELFF.